This T cell receptor beta chain was observed in a study of response to subunit inactivated influenza vaccine. One entry per CDR3 protein, called by TCRdb with MiXCR from the RT-PCR reads. The sample lists some 200,000 distinct CDR3 sequences, approximately 12% occurring once. The V and J ends lost 4 bases and 6 bases respectively, with 18 bases between them. The CDR3 length is 16 residues. Germline CDR1 is SGHAT and CDR2 is FQNNGV. These same data were also listed under a study on T cells expressing NK-cell markers. That source adds: UMI-tagged 5'RACE template switching yielded the TCR beta cDNA. The eight sequenced donors comprised seven who were HCMV-seropositive and one who was seronegative. Topping the CD3+CD56-NKG2C+ fraction as well were these clonotypes, in a handful of donors.

Source: CD8+ T cells sorted from PBMCs, taken roughly 12 days after vaccination. The rearrangement links TRBV11-2 to TRBJ2-2; a possible D gene is TRBD1 (6 bases). The sequence came from a man aged 45-65 years who received an inactivated influenza vaccine. CDR3 nucleotides: TGTGCCAGCAGCTCCCATTTCACAGGGATTTCCGGGGAGCTGTTTTTT. Protein sequence: CASSSHFTGISGELFF. Full variable domain (missing parts from reference TRBV11-2 and TRBJ2-2): EAGVAQSPRYKIIEKRQSVAFWCNPISGHATLYWYQQILGQGPKLLIQFQNNGVVDDSQLPKDRFSAERLKGVDSTLKIQPAKLEDSAVYLCASSSHFTGISGELFFGEGSRLTVL.